Following are 8 T cell receptor beta chains from one sample sequenced in a study of blood T cell repertoires in COVID-19 (dated by TCRdb to about 2020). Library method: the immunoSEQ multiplex PCR assay. Held by TCRdb, this immuneACCESS table contains in-frame sequences only and omits some clones. Under half of the omission traces to an unresolved V gene where checked; the cause of the rest is unknown. Here the sample has more than 80,000 clones; almost 80% occur a single time. Of the sample, approximately 15% falls within the top ten clones. Sequenced input: peripheral blood. Receptor source: a human donor in a cohort sampled during active COVID-19.

The V gene is TRBV18, the J gene TRBJ2-7; maybe TRBD1 (6 bases). Looked up from germline, CDR1 is KGHSH and CDR2 is LQKENI. V lost 1 base to trimming and J lost 3 bases, with 16 bases between them. The CDR3 totals 16 residues. The CDR3 is CASSPLPMGHFYEQYF. CDR3 nucleotide sequence: TGTGCCAGCTCACCACTGCCGATGGGACATTTCTACGAGCAGTACTTC.

J is TRBJ2-3 and V is TRBV5-4; TRBD2 aligns across 12 bases. V dropped 3 bases and J dropped 6; count of bases not matched to a gene: 11. Per the germline V gene, CDR1 is SGHNT and CDR2 is YYREEE (reference sequence). This CDR3 spans 17 amino acids. The CDR3 sequence is CASSSGLAGRKVDTQYF. In DNA, the CDR3 is TGTGCCAGCAGCTCAGGACTAGCGGGGAGGAAGGTGGATACGCAGTATTTT.

A remark on this clone: This CDR3 is also generated by other DNA sequences in the sample. The chain combines TRBV28 with TRBJ1-5, with D perhaps matching TRBD1 (5 bases). Germline CDR1 MDHEN, CDR2 SYDVKM. Between the trimmed V and J ends, which lost 4 bases and 1 base, there was a span of 14 bases. The length of the CDR3 is 16 residues. The CDR3 reads CASSSRQGWSNQPQHF. The CDR3 DNA reads TGTGCCAGCAGTTCCAGGCAGGGTTGGAGCAATCAGCCCCAGCATTTT.

The V call is TRBV25-1, the J call TRBJ2-1, with 7 positions matching TRBD2. Losses at the gene ends were 7 bases for V and 8 bases for J; bases not matched to a gene: 17. Germline CDR1 MGHDK, CDR2 SYGVNS. The CDR3 extends over 16 amino acids. Written as DNA, the CDR3 is TGTGCCAGCATGAACCGAGGCGGGAGTGGTTTCCATGAGCAGTTCTTC. Translating gives CASMNRGGSGFHEQFF.

The J gene is TRBJ2-5, the V gene TRBV5-1; TRBD2 matches 9 bases. This CDR3 is 16 amino acids long. Germline assignment: CDR1 SGHRS and CDR2 YFSETQ. V lost 7 bases and J lost 2; bases outside the gene matches: 12. The CDR3 DNA reads as TGCGCCAGCCGAGTAGCGGGGGCCAGAGGGCAAGAGACCCAGTACTTC. This codes for CASRVAGARGQETQYF.

This clone was seen more than once but under ten times. The V gene is TRBV7-8, the J gene TRBJ1-5, with a possible D match to TRBD1 (5 bases). Germline V lookup: CDR1 SGHVS, CDR2 FQNEAQ. CDR3 size: 16 residues. Trimming took off 5 bases at V and 6 bases at J, with 20 bases between the two ends. The CDR3 sequence: CASSVSGKQATQPQHF. The CDR3 DNA follows: TGTGCCAGCAGCGTAAGTGGGAAACAGGCGACTCAGCCCCAGCATTTT.

V is TRBV5-1 and J is TRBJ2-3; 8 bases fit TRBD1. Germline trimming cut 1 base from V and 4 bases from J; bases unmatched to any gene: 8. This CDR3 has 16 amino acids. Germline CDR1 is SGHRS and CDR2 is YFSETQ. The CDR3 nucleotides are TGCGCCAGCAGCTTGTCGGCTGGGACAGGCGCAGATACGCAGTATTTT. Translation: CASSLSAGTGADTQYF.

The rearrangement links TRBV6-5 to TRBJ2-7; TRBD2 aligns across 8 bases. CDR1 MNHEY and CDR2 SVGAGI come from the germline V gene. V dropped 11 bases and J dropped 1; count of bases not matched to a gene: 13. This CDR3 has 15 residues. The DNA for the CDR3 is TGTGCCTCACAGTCCTCCCGGGGGGGTTCCTACGAGCAGTACTTC. Translating it yields CASQSSRGGSYEQYF.